The 25 T cell receptor beta chains reported below all come from one sample, sequenced in a study of CD8+ T cells in alopecia areata. RNA was extracted and reverse transcribed into cDNA as the sequencing template. Sequencing was performed with immunoSEQ multiplex PCR; in TCRdb, only in-frame clones are kept and a portion is missing. The sample contains roughly 210,000 clones, around two fifths of which appear only once. Treatment in this sample: oral pan-JAK inhibitor, 5-10 mg twice daily. The sample consisted of CD4+ T cells sorted from blood, taken around week 36, from a patient treated with tofacitinib. The receptors stem from a human donor with alopecia areata.

This clone was seen once. The rearrangement links TRBV30 to TRBJ2-5; D is perhaps TRBD2 (5 bases). Trimming took 5 bases from V and 5 from J, leaving 15 bases between them. CDR3 length: 13 amino acids. Germline CDR1 reads GTSNPN; CDR2 reads SVGIG (reference sequence). CDR3 bases: TGTGCCTGGGACCGGGAACGAGGGGAGACCCAGTACTTC. This translates into CAWDRERGETQYF.

This clone showed up just a few times. The gene calls are TRBV28 and TRBJ2-1; 7 nucleotides align to TRBD1. Trimming removed 6 bases from V and 6 bases from J; junction bases left unmatched: 8. The germline V gene encodes CDR1 MDHEN and CDR2 SYDVKM. The CDR3 spans 14 residues. The CDR3 reads CASRPGTALNEQFF. CDR3 nucleotides: TGTGCCAGCAGACCAGGGACAGCCCTCAATGAGCAGTTCTTC.

V usage is TRBV30 and J usage is TRBJ2-2, with 11 bases that match TRBD2. V shed 3 bases and J 1 base; nucleotides not matched to a gene: 7. CDR1 GTSNPN and CDR2 SVGIG come from the germline V gene (reference sequence). This CDR3 has 17 amino acids. CDR3 in amino acids: CAWRSLAGERNTGELFF. The CDR3 nucleotides read TGTGCCTGGAGGTCACTAGCGGGAGAAAGGAACACCGGGGAGCTGTTTTTT.

The chain couples TRBV2 to TRBJ2-7; no clear D gene. CDR1 SNHLY and CDR2 FYNNEI come from the germline V gene. CDR3 size: 12 residues. V was pared by 1 base and J by 4 bases, with 5 bases between. Here the CDR3 reads CASSEEWYEQYF. The DNA for the CDR3 is TGTGCCAGCAGTGAAGAGTGGTACGAGCAGTACTTC.

This clone was found a few times. The chain has TRBV5-1 and TRBJ2-6; D not certain. There are 15 residues in the CDR3. Between the trimmed V and J ends, which lost 4 bases and 0 bases, there was a span of 8 bases. Germline V gene lookup returns CDR1 SGHRS and CDR2 YFSETQ. CDR3 sequence reads: CASSPLLSGANVLTF. In DNA form, the CDR3 reads TGCGCCAGCAGCCCGCTACTCTCTGGGGCCAACGTCCTGACTTTC.

In this sample, this clone turned up a few times. The same CDR3 also results from other DNA sequences found in this sample. The V gene is TRBV18, the J gene TRBJ1-2; D remains ambiguous. Germline CDR1 reads KGHSH; CDR2 reads LQKENI. This CDR3 has 14 residues. V dropped 3 bases and J dropped 2 bases, with 10 bases sitting between them. CDR3 residues: CASSPARGNYGYTF. In DNA, the CDR3 is TGTGCCAGCTCACCCGCACGAGGGAACTATGGCTACACCTTC.

The genes are TRBV30 and TRBJ2-3; no firm D call. From germline, CDR1 is GTSNPN and CDR2 SVGIG (reference sequence). The CDR3 is made up of 13 amino acids. Trimming shortened V by 2 bases and J by 3 bases, and 9 bases separated the two germline ends. The CDR3 DNA sequence: TGTGCCTGGAGTCCCGGTGGGACAGATACGCAGTATTTT. This codes for CAWSPGGTDTQYF.

The chain links TRBV5-1 to TRBJ2-6; no firm D call. Germline-derived CDR1 and CDR2 are SGHRS and YFSETQ. The CDR3 loop spans 17 amino acids. V lost 0 bases to trimming and J lost 0 bases, with 10 bases between them. CDR3 region: CASSLDGQPSGANVLTF. The CDR3 DNA reads as TGCGCCAGCAGCTTGGATGGCCAGCCCTCTGGGGCCAACGTCCTGACTTTC.

This clone came up many times. The V call is TRBV10-3, the J call TRBJ1-3, with D possibly being TRBD1 (5 bases). Germline V gene sequence: CDR1 ENHRY, CDR2 SYGVKD. V shed 4 bases and J shed 2 bases, with 6 bases lying between them. The CDR3 runs 13 residues. The DNA of the CDR3 is TGTGCCATCAGTGGAGGGGCTGGAAACACCATATATTTT. Translating gives CAISGGAGNTIYF.

This clone appeared once. V and J are TRBV18 and TRBJ2-6, with unresolved D. Germline V gene data show CDR1 as KGHSH and CDR2 as LQKENI. The CDR3 runs 17 residues. V lost 3 bases and J 0 bases, leaving 12 bases between the germline ends. The DNA for the CDR3 is TGTGCCAGCTCACCGCGCCAGGCTGGCTCTGGGGCCAACGTCCTGACTTTC. Its protein is CASSPRQAGSGANVLTF.

The CDR3: CASSSTVGLRQVEQFF. The CDR3 region has the DNA TGTGCCAGCAGCTCCACCGTAGGTCTCCGCCAGGTTGAGCAGTTCTTC. J is TRBJ2-1 and V is TRBV7-2, with D hard to call. Per germline, CDR1 SGHTA and CDR2 FQGNSA. The CDR3 sequence is 16 residues long. V was cut by 4 bases and J by 9 bases, with 22 bases left in between.

The chain recombines TRBV30 with TRBJ1-5; D is perhaps TRBD1 (5 bases). This CDR3 contains 13 residues. Trimming pared 0 bases from V and 10 bases from J, leaving 13 bases between. The germline gives CDR1 GTSNPN, CDR2 SVGIG (reference sequence). CDR3: CAWSVHGGTPQHF. CDR3 DNA sequence: TGTGCCTGGAGTGTACATGGTGGGACCCCCCAGCATTTT. The full variable domain, completed using reference TRBV30 and TRBJ1-5, is SQTIHQWPATLVQPVGSPLSLECTVEGTSNPNLYWYRQAAGRGLQLLFYSVGIGQISSEVPQNLSASRPQDRQFILSSKKLLLSDSGFYLCAWSVHGGTPQHFGDGTRLSIL.

In its sample, this clone was seen a few times. This chain joins TRBV5-8 and TRBJ2-3; D uncertain. CDR1 is SGHTS and CDR2 is YDEGEE in the germline V gene. CDR3 length: 14 amino acids. V lost 4 bases and J lost 3, with 12 bases in between. CDR3 region: CASSPFRATDTQYF. The CDR3 DNA sequence: TGTGCCAGCAGCCCGTTTCGGGCGACAGATACGCAGTATTTT.

The V gene is TRBV11-2, the J gene TRBJ2-1; TRBD2 might be the D (7 bases). Germline values: CDR1 SGHAT, CDR2 FQNNGV. V was pared by 5 bases and J by 15 bases, with 23 bases between. CDR3 length equals 14 residues. CDR3 region: CASSLRGPTSQPFF. The DNA for the CDR3 is TGTGCCAGCAGCCTCCGGGGGCCGACTAGCCAGCCGTTCTTC.

V gene TRBV2 combines with J gene TRBJ2-5; no clear D gene. CDR3 length equals 14 residues. Germline V gene sequence: CDR1 SNHLY, CDR2 FYNNEI. V lost 1 base and J lost 1, with 7 bases in between. The CDR3 sequence is CASSEGNFQETQYF. The DNA of the CDR3 is TGTGCCAGCAGTGAAGGGAACTTCCAAGAGACCCAGTACTTC.

For the CDR3, the DNA is TGTGCCAGCGGGACAGGGGGCCTCTCCTACGAGCAGTACTTC. Its translation: CASGTGGLSYEQYF. J is TRBJ2-7 and V is TRBV19; 12 bases match TRBD1. With V trimmed by 9 bases and J by 0 bases, 3 bases remained unmatched. Germline CDR1 and CDR2: LNHDA and SQIVND (reference sequence). The CDR3 contains 14 residues.

The rearrangement joins TRBV29-1 to TRBJ2-1, with D tentatively TRBD1 or TRBD2 (5 bases each). V shed 5 bases and J shed 6 bases, with 14 bases lying between them. Germline assignment: CDR1 SQVTM and CDR2 ANQGSEA. CDR3 length: 13 amino acids. CDR3 in DNA: TGCAGCGTTCACCGGGACGCACCCAATGAGCAGTTCTTC. This gives the protein CSVHRDAPNEQFF.

V is TRBV7-2 and J is TRBJ1-2; the match to TRBD1 covers 7 bases. CDR3 length: 14 amino acids. Germline V gives CDR1 SGHTA, CDR2 FQGNSA. With 2 bases clipped from V and 3 bases from J, the junction kept 3 bases outside the gene matches. CDR3 sequence (DNA): TGTGCCAGCAGCTTACCAGGGGGGTACTATGGCTACACCTTC. This codes for CASSLPGGYYGYTF.

This clone was detected a few times. This chain links TRBV7-2 with TRBJ2-1, with D tentatively TRBD2 (5 bases). This CDR3 contains 13 residues. Germline CDR1 is SGHTA and CDR2 is FQGNSA. Trimming removed 1 base at V and 8 bases at J, with 9 bases between. The CDR3 DNA sequence: TGTGCCAGCAGCTTAGGGGAGCGTGATGAGCAGTTCTTC. Its protein is CASSLGERDEQFF.

This clone was found a few times. The rearrangement uses TRBV30 and TRBJ2-1; 7 bases map to TRBD1. The CDR3 length is 15 residues. The germline V gene has CDR1 GTSNPN and CDR2 SVGIG (reference sequence). V dropped 0 bases and J dropped 7; count of bases not matched to a gene: 9. In DNA form, the CDR3 reads TGTGCCTGGAGTGTACAAAGGGGGCGCGGGAATGAGCAGTTCTTC. The encoded protein is CAWSVQRGRGNEQFF. The variable domain in full, with the rest retrieved from reference TRBV30 and TRBJ2-1, is SQTIHQWPATLVQPVGSPLSLECTVEGTSNPNLYWYRQAAGRGLQLLFYSVGIGQISSEVPQNLSASRPQDRQFILSSKKLLLSDSGFYLCAWSVQRGRGNEQFFGPGTRLTVL.

The V gene is TRBV5-4, the J gene TRBJ2-1; TRBD1 is a possible D gene (5 bases). V was shortened by 0 bases and J by 7 bases, with 8 bases between the two germline ends. This CDR3 comprises 13 residues. Germline loops: CDR1 SGHNT, CDR2 YYREEE (reference sequence). CDR3 sequence (DNA): TGTGCCAGCAGCTTGGCTCAGGGAAATGAGCAGTTCTTC. This translates into CASSLAQGNEQFF.

This clone was recorded at least ten times. The chain has TRBV6-5 and TRBJ2-1; D not resolved. Germline-derived CDR1 and CDR2 are MNHEY and SVGAGI. The CDR3 loop spans 12 amino acids. Trimming took 6 bases from V and 4 from J, leaving 7 bases between them. The CDR3 region is CASRTYYNEQFF. The CDR3 DNA reads as TGTGCCAGCAGAACTTATTACAATGAGCAGTTCTTC.

The V and J genes are TRBV5-4 and TRBJ2-5, with 9 bases that match TRBD1. V shed 4 bases, J shed 5 bases, and the junction held 9 bases outside the gene matches. CDR1 is SGHNT and CDR2 is YYREEE in the germline V gene (reference sequence). The CDR3 has 15 residues. CDR3 protein: CASSRRTGVWETQYF. As DNA, the CDR3 is TGTGCCAGCAGCCGCCGGACAGGGGTATGGGAGACCCAGTACTTC.

The chain recombines TRBV4-3 with TRBJ2-6, with 8 nucleotides matching TRBD2. Germline V gene data show CDR1 as LGHNA and CDR2 as YSLEER. The CDR3 is 17 residues long. V was pared by 3 bases and J by 1 base, with 5 bases of the junction left unmatched. The CDR3 reads CASSHQAGVSGANVLTF. The CDR3 region has the DNA TGCGCCAGCAGCCACCAAGCGGGAGTATCTGGGGCCAACGTCCTGACTTTC.

This clone was seen at least ten times. The chain joins TRBV7-2 to TRBJ2-1; D unresolved. CDR3 length: 16 amino acids. Per the germline V gene, CDR1 is SGHTA and CDR2 is FQGNSA. The V gene lost 1 base and the J gene lost 6 bases, with 16 bases spanning the gap. CDR3 in DNA: TGTGCCAGCAGCTTAGATCTTTCTAGGGCAGCCAATGAGCAGTTCTTC. Translation gives CASSLDLSRAANEQFF. Variable domain in full (rest from reference TRBV7-2 and TRBJ2-1): GAGVSQSPSNKVTEKGKDVELRCDPISGHTALYWYRQSLGQGLEFLIYFQGNSAPDKSGLPSDRFSAERTGGSVSTLTIQRTQQEDSAVYLCASSLDLSRAANEQFFGPGTRLTVL.